Listed below are T cell receptor beta chains from one sample, sequenced in a study of blood T cell repertoires in COVID-19. Clones were read by immunoSEQ multiplex PCR, and TCRdb kept only the in-frame ones, dropping some. The sample lists about 280,000 clones, 90% seen once, with 1.7% in the top ten. The sample consisted of PBMCs or T cells enriched from blood (not recorded which). These receptor sequences come from a woman younger than 30 with acute COVID-19. Both conserved end residues are trimmed from each CDR3.

V,J,CDR3
TRBV12-5,TRBJ2-2,ASGPQGTNTGELF
TRBV2,TRBJ2-7,ASSVKVSGQGLRNYEQY
TRBV7-2,TRBJ2-7,ASSLGGTGVSEQY
TRBV25-1,TRBJ2-7,ASSEWEGRSYEQY
TRBV4-3,TRBJ1-4,ASGAGGFGKLF
TRBV28,TRBJ2-2,ASSWGVGTGELF
TRBV6-6,TRBJ2-3,ASRHRTDTQY
TRBV14,TRBJ2-1,ASSQRDRGWNEQF
TRBV12-5,TRBJ2-3,ASGLGGLAGGRFADTQY
TRBV27,TRBJ1-6,ASSRPGRGPTEPLH
TRBV13,TRBJ2-3,ASSRRLARTDTQY
TRBV7-2,TRBJ1-1,ASSLGAGVTEAF
TRBV10-2,TRBJ1-2,ASWTAPYGYT
TRBV5-4,TRBJ2-3,ASRLTSGRATDTQY
TRBV11-2,TRBJ1-1,ASSLDLTRAGTEAF
TRBV15,TRBJ2-5,ATSSKQAGGRGAQY
TRBV27,TRBJ2-3,ASSLLKGVGPDTQY